The 9 T cell receptor beta chains given below trace back to one sample, sequenced in a study of T-cell memory formation after mild COVID-19. MiXCR was run by TCRdb on the 5' RACE reads, yielding one entry per CDR3 protein. The sample records under 300,000 distinct CDR3 sequences, roughly 8.2% being singletons. The sequenced material came from PBMCs or a T cell subset sorted from them (not recorded which). These receptors were obtained from a young man who had mild COVID-19 (a few samples of this study predate the infection). Cell type and time point are not known.

This clonotype was seen many times. The chain recombines TRBV4-3 with TRBJ2-1; tentative D call: TRBD2 (5 bases). The V and J ends lost 3 bases and 5 bases respectively, with 8 bases between them. Per the germline V gene, CDR1 is LGHNA and CDR2 is YSLEER. This CDR3 is built from 13 residues. The CDR3 nucleotides read TGCGCCAGCAGCCAGACCGGGAACAATGAGCAGTTCTTC. Encoded protein: CASSQTGNNEQFF.

This clonotype was counted between two and nine times. The J gene is TRBJ2-5, the V gene TRBV7-3, with 9 positions matching TRBD2. With 2 bases clipped from V and 5 bases from J, the junction kept 9 bases outside the gene matches. CDR3 length: 16 residues. Looked up from germline, CDR1 is SGHTA and CDR2 is FQGTGA. Here the CDR3 reads CASSLGVAGERETQYF. The CDR3, as DNA: TGTGCCAGCAGCTTAGGGGTAGCGGGGGAACGGGAGACCCAGTACTTC.

This clonotype has ten or more counts. The rearrangement links TRBV29-1 to TRBJ1-5; a possible D gene is TRBD1 (6 bases). The germline gives CDR1 SQVTM, CDR2 ANQGSEA. With 7 bases removed from V and 6 bases from J, the gap between germline ends came to 19 bases. There are 14 residues in the CDR3. This CDR3 is CSASKSGGGQPQHF. CDR3 nucleotides: TGCAGCGCGTCAAAATCGGGAGGGGGTCAGCCCCAGCATTTT.

This clonotype was seen more than once but under ten times. The chain uses TRBV4-3 and TRBJ2-5; D is possibly TRBD1 (6 bases). CDR3 length: 15 amino acids. V shed 1 base and J shed 5 bases, with 14 bases lying between them. Germline V lookup: CDR1 LGHNA, CDR2 YSLEER. The CDR3 DNA reads TGCGCCAGCAGCCAAGGTCTGGGGGCCGGGGAGACCCAGTACTTC. Its protein is CASSQGLGAGETQYF.

This clonotype was recorded at least ten times. V and J are TRBV6-5 and TRBJ2-7, with 9 bases that match TRBD1. CDR3 length: 14 residues. V trimming: 6 bases; J trimming: 5 bases; junction bases outside the gene matches: 8. CDR1 is MNHEY, CDR2 SVGAGI, per germline. CDR3 protein: CASSRGQGGHEQYV. The CDR3 nucleotides read TGTGCCAGCAGCCGGGGACAGGGCGGACACGAGCAGTACGTC.

This clonotype has only a few counts. V usage is TRBV18 and J usage is TRBJ1-6, with D uncertain. The V end lost 4 bases, the J end lost 7 bases, and 11 bases lay between the germline ends. The CDR3 runs 14 residues. Germline V gives CDR1 KGHSH, CDR2 LQKENI. The CDR3 DNA reads TGTGCCAGCTCACTCCCGGGAGAGAATTCACCCCTCCACTTT. Encoded protein: CASSLPGENSPLHF.

The V gene is TRBV19, the J gene TRBJ1-1; D is ambiguous. The V gene lost 7 bases and the J gene lost 1 base, with 10 bases spanning the gap. CDR3 length equals 13 residues. Looked up from germline, CDR1 is LNHDA and CDR2 is SQIVND (reference sequence). Written as DNA, the CDR3 is TGTGCCAGTAATTTGGACGGGAACACTGAAGCTTTCTTT. Its translation is CASNLDGNTEAFF.

This clonotype came up many times. This chain links TRBV7-8 with TRBJ2-4; D possibly corresponds to TRBD1 (7 bases). Trimming cost V 0 bases and J 6 bases, with 18 bases left between them. From germline, CDR1 is SGHVS and CDR2 FQNEAQ. CDR3 length: 17 residues. Written as DNA, the CDR3 is TGTGCCAGCAGCTTAGCGCCCAGGGGGGTCGTCGGAAACATTCAGTACTTC. This encodes CASSLAPRGVVGNIQYF.

The chain uses TRBV25-1 and TRBJ2-3; D ambiguous. The length of the CDR3 is 15 residues. V lost 0 bases and J lost 4, with 11 bases in between. The germline CDR1 and CDR2 sequences are MGHDK and SYGVNS. CDR3 nucleotide sequence: TGTGCCAGCAGTGAATATAACAAGGAACCAGATACGCAGTATTTT. As protein: CASSEYNKEPDTQYF.